This T cell receptor (beta chain) was sequenced during a study of T cells in narcolepsy. Findings and caveats of the study: HCRT-specific and TRIB2-specific autoreactive clonotypes appeared among same-patient CSF and blood CD4+ clonotypes.

Only in-frame clones appear in the TCRdb table, and some are missing; sequencing was by immunoSEQ multiplex PCR. The sample gives about 25,000 clones, approximately 84% of which show up once; roughly 1.3% is in the top ten. This clone was seen more than once but under ten times. Its antigen remains unidentified. Input material: CD45RA- memory CD4+ T cells from PBMCs. The clonotype comes from a human donor with narcolepsy.

The CDR3 region is CASAPGNYGYTF. The CDR3 bases are TGTGCCAGCGCCCCAGGGAACTATGGCTACACCTTC. This rearrangement joins TRBV6-1 to TRBJ1-2; D is possibly TRBD1 (5 bases). This CDR3 has 12 residues. Germline V gives CDR1 MNHNS, CDR2 SASEGT. Trimming pared 8 bases from V and 2 bases from J, leaving 9 bases between.